This record covers a single TCR beta chain. Produced via immunoSEQ multiplex PCR; TCRdb's table is partial and in-frame only. The data show about 250,000 clones, about nine tenths seen once. Germline V gene sequence: CDR1 SEHNR, CDR2 FQNEAQ (reference sequence). The V and J ends lost 6 bases and 4 bases, in that order; junction bases with no gene match: 8. CDR3 length equals 15 residues. These data belong to a study of blood T cell repertoires in COVID-19. Across the whole study: The origin of the acute and convalescent COVID-19 samples was the United States, Italy and Spain.

The TCR originated in a young man with COVID-19, enrolled during active disease. The sample consisted of peripheral blood. The rearrangement uses TRBV7-9 and TRBJ2-5; 10 nucleotides align to TRBD1. CDR3 in amino acids: CASSRRTGGGETQYF. CDR3 sequence (DNA): TGTGCCAGCAGTCGCCGGACAGGGGGGGGAGAGACCCAGTACTTC.